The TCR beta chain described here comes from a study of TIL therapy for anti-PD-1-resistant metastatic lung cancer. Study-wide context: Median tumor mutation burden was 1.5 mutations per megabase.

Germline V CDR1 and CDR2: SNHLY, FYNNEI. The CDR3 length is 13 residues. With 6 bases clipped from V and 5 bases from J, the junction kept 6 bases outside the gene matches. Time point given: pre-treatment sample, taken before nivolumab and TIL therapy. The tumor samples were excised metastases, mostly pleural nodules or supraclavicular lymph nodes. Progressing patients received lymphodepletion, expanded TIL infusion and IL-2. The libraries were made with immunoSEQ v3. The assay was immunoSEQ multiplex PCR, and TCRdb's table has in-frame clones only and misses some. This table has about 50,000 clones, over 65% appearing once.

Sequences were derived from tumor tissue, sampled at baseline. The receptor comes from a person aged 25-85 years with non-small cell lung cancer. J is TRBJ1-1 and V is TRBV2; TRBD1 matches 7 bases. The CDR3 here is CASSRDRETEAFF. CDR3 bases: TGTGCCAGCAGCAGGGACAGAGAAACTGAAGCTTTCTTT.